Below, one T cell receptor beta chain is given with its context. Assay used: immunoSEQ multiplex PCR; TCRdb lists only in-frame clones, some missing. The sample lists 14,000 or so clones; around two fifths were seen once. The CDR3 contains 12 residues. J lost 6 bases, V lost 8 bases, and 3 bases had no gene match. Germline V gene lookup returns CDR1 MNHEY and CDR2 SMNVEV (reference sequence). The data belong to a study of graft-versus-host responses after intestinal transplantation. On the study more broadly: Once they had received anti-thymocyte globulin induction, all recipients took tacrolimus and steroids for about three years.

Notes on the study in general: Individuals who had graft-donor T cell macrochimerism had allografts that showed high graft-versus-host to host-versus-graft clonal ratios. Peak GvH clone levels in circulation were associated with early post-transplant HvG declines.

Co-plating was performed using around 200,000 CFSE-labeled responder cells and around 200,000 irradiated, violet-dye-labeled stimulator cells. The sequencing used alloreactive CD8+ T cells from a mixed lymphocyte reaction culture, collected before intestinal transplant. Regarding subset: CFSE-low proliferating T cells sorted from approximately 6-day pre-transplant mixed lymphocyte reaction (GvH or HvG direction). V usage is TRBV27 and J usage is TRBJ2-1; 8 nucleotides agree with TRBD1. The TCR originated in a human patient who received an intestinal transplant. The CDR3 sequence: CASWTGSNEQFF. In DNA, the CDR3 is TGTGCCAGCTGGACAGGGAGCAATGAGCAGTTCTTC.